The 24 T cell receptor beta chains given below trace back to one sample, sequenced in a study of blood T cell repertoires in COVID-19. Assay used: immunoSEQ multiplex PCR; TCRdb lists only in-frame clones, some missing. The sample contains approximately 90,000 clones, about nine tenths of which appear only once. Sample: peripheral blood. The receptors stem from a man aged 55-75 years with acute or convalescent COVID-19.

The chain employs TRBV5-1 and TRBJ1-1; no definite D call. The CDR3 is 15 residues long. The ends were cut back, 0 bases at V and 4 bases at J, with 13 bases in the middle. Germline V CDR1 and CDR2: SGHRS, YFSETQ. The CDR3 coding sequence is TGCGCCAGCAGCTTGGTAGCGGGTCGGGGCACTGAAGCTTTCTTT. Residues: CASSLVAGRGTEAFF.

The chain joins TRBV5-1 to TRBJ2-1; D might be TRBD2 (6 bases). The CDR3 loop spans 15 amino acids. Germline V CDR1 and CDR2: SGHRS, YFSETQ. V was clipped by 2 bases and J by 9 bases, with 18 bases between them. This CDR3 is CASSFGGGRGSEQFF. CDR3 DNA sequence: TGCGCCAGCAGCTTTGGTGGCGGGCGGGGAAGTGAGCAGTTCTTC.

This rearrangement joins TRBV2 to TRBJ1-6, with 8 positions matching TRBD1. Germline trimming cut 10 bases from V and 0 bases from J; bases unmatched to any gene: 5. Germline V lookup: CDR1 SNHLY, CDR2 FYNNEI. The CDR3 sequence is 15 residues long. In nucleotides, the CDR3 is TGTGCCACCGACAGGGGTTCCTCCTATAATTCACCCCTCCACTTT. Its protein is CATDRGSSYNSPLHF.

This clone has a single count. V is TRBV7-2 and J is TRBJ1-2; D call uncertain. The CDR3 length is 15 residues. Germline CDR1 and CDR2: SGHTA and FQGNSA. Trimming cost V 5 bases and J 7 bases, with 20 bases left between them. CDR3 amino acids: CASSLIGSGLGGYTF. In DNA, the CDR3 is TGTGCCAGCAGCCTGATAGGATCTGGGCTTGGTGGCTACACCTTC.

The chain recombines TRBV5-8 with TRBJ2-1; 8 bases line up with TRBD1. CDR3 length: 17 amino acids. The V gene's germline CDR1 is SGHTS and CDR2 YDEGEE. V dropped 2 bases and J dropped 5; count of bases not matched to a gene: 12. CDR3 loop: CASSFFTGTGVNNEQFF. Written as DNA, the CDR3 is TGTGCCAGCAGCTTCTTTACCGGGACAGGAGTTAACAATGAGCAGTTCTTC.

This chain joins TRBV7-9 and TRBJ2-3; the D gene is possibly TRBD1 (5 bases). The CDR3 runs to 16 residues. Germline V CDR1 and CDR2: SEHNR, FQNEAQ (reference sequence). Deletions cut 5 bases from V and 2 bases from J, with 17 bases between. The CDR3 spells CASSPLRGRDTDTQYF. CDR3 nucleotides: TGTGCCAGCAGCCCTCTAAGGGGCAGGGACACAGATACGCAGTATTTT.

V usage is TRBV5-1 and J usage is TRBJ1-5, with D possibly matching TRBD1 (5 bases). V was trimmed by 5 bases and J by 1 base, leaving 13 bases between them. The germline V gene encodes CDR1 SGHRS and CDR2 YFSETQ. CDR3 length: 15 amino acids. The CDR3 DNA sequence: TGCGCCAGCAGTCCTTCGACAGACAGCAATCAGCCCCAGCATTTT. The encoded protein is CASSPSTDSNQPQHF.

This chain links TRBV7-9 with TRBJ1-2; tentative D call: TRBD1 (6 bases). Trimming took 5 bases from V and 4 from J, leaving 11 bases between them. Germline CDR1 is SEHNR and CDR2 is FQNEAQ (reference sequence). The CDR3 is 13 amino acids. The CDR3 region is CASSQQDSYGYTF. DNA of the CDR3: TGTGCCAGCAGCCAACAGGACAGCTATGGCTACACCTTC.

The rearrangement joins TRBV19 to TRBJ1-5, with D maybe TRBD1 (5 bases). From germline, CDR1 is LNHDA and CDR2 SQIVND (reference sequence). Trimming took 3 bases from V and 2 from J, leaving 11 bases between them. The CDR3 contains 15 residues. CDR3: CASSIGGARNQPQHF. The CDR3 region has the DNA TGTGCCAGTAGTATTGGAGGGGCGCGCAATCAGCCCCAGCATTTT.

This clone was seen only once. V gene TRBV18 combines with J gene TRBJ1-1, with D uncertain. Trimming pared 6 bases from V and 12 bases from J, leaving 26 bases between. The CDR3 is made up of 15 amino acids. The germline V gene has CDR1 KGHSH and CDR2 LQKENI. This CDR3 reads CASSQREEGSPKSFF. CDR3 DNA: TGTGCCAGCTCCCAAAGGGAGGAGGGTTCGCCCAAATCTTTCTTT.

The chain is built from TRBV27 and TRBJ2-3; perhaps TRBD1 as D (6 bases). CDR3 size: 14 residues. Germline V gene sequence: CDR1 MNHEY, CDR2 SMNVEV (reference sequence). Trimming took 6 bases from V and 8 from J, leaving 18 bases between them. This chain's CDR3 is CASRVTGFLSTQYF. In nucleotides, the CDR3 is TGTGCCAGCAGGGTGACAGGATTTCTGAGTACGCAGTATTTT.

This chain uses TRBV7-7 with TRBJ1-2, with D possibly TRBD1 on 5 matching bases. Germline lookup yields CDR1 SSHAT and CDR2 FNYEAQ (reference sequence). V shed 5 bases and J shed 4 bases, with 20 bases lying between them. The CDR3 loop spans 16 amino acids. CDR3 nucleotides: TGTGCCAGCAGCCCAGGGTGGGGTCGAGATCCCTATGGCTACACCTTC. Protein sequence: CASSPGWGRDPYGYTF. Full variable domain (remainder filled in from reference TRBV7-7 and TRBJ1-2): GAGVSQSPRYKVTKRGQDVTLRCDPISSHATLYWYQQALGQGPEFLTYFNYEAQPDKSGLPSDRFSAERPEGSISTLTIQRTEQRDSAMYRCASSPGWGRDPYGYTFGSGTRLTVV.

The chain recombines TRBV7-6 with TRBJ1-2; D might be TRBD1 (5 bases). Trimming left V 2 bases short and J 5 bases short, with 9 bases between. This CDR3 is built from 13 residues. Germline V gene sequence: CDR1 SGHVS, CDR2 FNYEAQ. CDR3 DNA sequence: TGTGCCAGCAGCTTACGACAGAGTTATGGCTACACCTTC. Its translation is CASSLRQSYGYTF. The variable domain in full, with the rest retrieved from reference TRBV7-6 and TRBJ1-2, is GAGVSQSPRYKVTKRGQDVALRCDPISGHVSLYWYRQALGQGPEFLTYFNYEAQQDKSGLPNDRFSAERPEGSISTLTIQRTEQRDSAMYRCASSLRQSYGYTFGSGTRLTVV.

The V and J genes are TRBV7-8 and TRBJ1-1, with 9 positions matching TRBD1. The length of the CDR3 is 15 residues. The germline CDR1 and CDR2 sequences are SGHVS and FQNEAQ. The junction had 7 bases not matched to a gene; V was cut back by 4 bases and J by 4 bases. The CDR3 here is CASSSRETGGTEAFF. In nucleotides, the CDR3 is TGTGCCAGCAGCTCGCGGGAGACAGGGGGCACTGAAGCTTTCTTT.

J is TRBJ1-2 and V is TRBV7-9; 7 nucleotides match TRBD1. The germline V gene encodes CDR1 SEHNR and CDR2 FQNEAQ (reference sequence). V gave up 7 bases and J gave up 6 bases; unmatched junction bases: 11. The CDR3 contains 14 residues. CDR3 bases: TGTGCCAGCACCGCCGCTGGCAGGGGGGATGGCTACACCTTC. It codes for CASTAAGRGDGYTF.

The chain has TRBV19 and TRBJ1-2; 7 bases agree with TRBD1. The CDR3 loop spans 16 amino acids. Unmatched junction bases numbered 14, after V lost 6 bases and J lost 4 bases. CDR1 and CDR2 (germline): LNHDA, SQIVND (reference sequence). CDR3 region: CASSRTQGRLSYGYTF. In nucleotides, the CDR3 is TGTGCCAGTAGCCGAACACAGGGGAGGCTTAGCTATGGCTACACCTTC.

This clone was picked up one time. This chain joins TRBV6-5 and TRBJ1-6; TRBD1 matches 7 bases. Unmatched junction bases numbered 4, after V lost 0 bases and J lost 8 bases. This CDR3 contains 15 residues. Germline values: CDR1 MNHEY, CDR2 SVGAGI. The chain's CDR3 is CASSYSTGTYSPLHF. In nucleotides, the CDR3 is TGTGCCAGCAGTTACTCGACAGGGACTTATTCACCCCTCCACTTT.

V is TRBV5-1 and J is TRBJ1-1; D unclear. CDR3 length: 14 amino acids. Trimming stripped 3 bases from V and 0 bases from J, with 9 bases between. Germline-derived CDR1 and CDR2 are SGHRS and YFSETQ. This chain's CDR3 is CASSSGDLNTEAFF. In DNA form, the CDR3 reads TGCGCCAGCAGCTCGGGAGACTTGAACACTGAAGCTTTCTTT.

The chain links TRBV30 to TRBJ2-7; 7 bases align to TRBD1. The CDR3 has 11 amino acids. Germline trimming cut 0 bases from V and 8 bases from J; bases unmatched to any gene: 1. Per germline, CDR1 GTSNPN and CDR2 SVGIG (reference sequence). The CDR3 bases are TGTGCCTGGAGTGTACAGGGGAAGCAGTACGTC. It codes for CAWSVQGKQYV.

The chain links TRBV7-2 to TRBJ2-3; 8 bases map to TRBD1. This CDR3 spans 15 amino acids. The V segment lost 0 bases and the J segment 5 bases; nucleotides outside the gene matches: 4. Germline V CDR1 and CDR2: SGHTA, FQGNSA. The CDR3 coding sequence is TGTGCCAGCAGCTTAGCAGCTGGGACAGGAGATACGCAGTATTTT. Translation: CASSLAAGTGDTQYF.

The chain carries TRBV6-5 and TRBJ2-1; possible D gene TRBD2, 7 bases. V lost 5 bases, J lost 7 bases, and 18 bases lay in between. Germline V CDR1 and CDR2: MNHEY, SVGAGI. The CDR3 spans 15 residues. CDR3 protein: CASSPPGGLGNEQFF. The CDR3, as DNA: TGTGCCAGCAGTCCCCCCGGGGGGCTAGGGAATGAGCAGTTCTTC.

This clone was counted a few times. V is TRBV19 and J is TRBJ1-2, with D tentatively TRBD1 (6 bases). This CDR3 has 13 amino acids. The V end lost 6 bases, the J end lost 4 bases, and 12 bases lay between the germline ends. In germline, CDR1 is LNHDA, CDR2 SQIVND (reference sequence). The CDR3 nucleotides are TGTGCCAGTAGCAGGGGAAGGAGCTATGGCTACACCTTC. It yields the protein CASSRGRSYGYTF.

This chain connects TRBV6-2 or TRBV6-3 to TRBJ2-3; 10 nucleotides match TRBD2. The germline V gene encodes CDR1 MNHEY and CDR2 SVGEGT. The ends lost 5 bases at V and 2 bases at J; junction bases unmatched: 10. The CDR3 has 17 amino acids. The DNA for the CDR3 is TGTGCCAGCAGTATCTACCGGACTAGCGGCAACACAGATACGCAGTATTTT. This codes for CASSIYRTSGNTDTQYF.

The chain employs TRBV5-4 and TRBJ1-1; D gene unclear. The CDR3 has 14 amino acids. The germline CDR1 and CDR2 sequences are SGHNT and YYREEE (reference sequence). Trimming took 0 bases from V and 4 from J, leaving 10 bases between them. The CDR3 DNA reads as TGTGCCAGCAGCTTGGGAGGGCGCGGCACTGAAGCTTTCTTT. This sequence encodes CASSLGGRGTEAFF.